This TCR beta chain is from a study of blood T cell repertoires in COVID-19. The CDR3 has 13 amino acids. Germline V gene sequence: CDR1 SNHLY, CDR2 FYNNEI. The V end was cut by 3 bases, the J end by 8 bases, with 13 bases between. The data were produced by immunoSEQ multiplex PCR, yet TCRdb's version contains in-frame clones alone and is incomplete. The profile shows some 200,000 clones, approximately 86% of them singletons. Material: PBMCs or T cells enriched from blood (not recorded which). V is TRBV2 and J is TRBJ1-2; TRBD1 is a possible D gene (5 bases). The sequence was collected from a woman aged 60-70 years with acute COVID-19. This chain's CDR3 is CASSEGRREGYTF. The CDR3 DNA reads TGTGCCAGCAGTGAGGGGCGCCGCGAGGGCTACACCTTC.